This T cell receptor beta chain was captured in a study of T cell repertoires in cytomegalovirus infection. Study results and caveats: Dominating the ex vivo response were TCR beta clonotypes that were CMV-specific and HLA-C-restricted. Individuals carrying CMV plus the relevant HLA were identified by cumulative frequency of public TCR beta families.

The germline V gene encodes CDR1 SGDLS and CDR2 YYNGEE. This CDR3 region has 14 residues. V lost 3 bases, J lost 3 bases, and 12 bases lay in between. In the case of this clonotype: What it binds is not known.

TCRdb used MiXCR to reprocess the reads, holding one entry per CDR3 protein. The sample carries about 920,000 distinct CDR3 sequences, 31% recorded once. This sequence originates from a human donor in good health (CMV status not recorded). Some clones in this sample may be carry-over from other donors' samples. The starting material was cultured CD8+ T cells from PBMCs, obtained from culture after CMV antigen stimulation. The chain is built from TRBV9 and TRBJ1-2; weak D call: TRBD1 (5 bases). The DNA of the CDR3 is TGTGCCAGCAGCGCGAGGGGACTGTACTATGGCTACACCTTC. Amino acids: CASSARGLYYGYTF.